These T cell receptor beta chains were read from a single sample in a study of blood T cells in healthy people across ages. MiXCR, applied by TCRdb to the 5' RACE reads, yields one record per CDR3 protein. The sample lists 1.5 million to 2 million distinct CDR3 sequences, around 50% occurring once. Source material: blood. Receptors were obtained from a woman between 40 and 50 years old in good health. Both conserved end residues are part of each CDR3. A D gene is named only where the DNA matches it firmly. Not every row has a clone size; where given, it reads once, few, many or a size class.

abundance: few
v_gene: TRBV6-2/TRBV6-3
d_gene: NA
j_gene: TRBJ2-1
CDR3nt: TGTGCCAGCAGTTACTTGTCAGGGCGCAATGAGCAGTTCTTC
CDR3aa: CASSYLSGRNEQFF

abundance: NA
v_gene: TRBV4-2
d_gene: NA
j_gene: TRBJ1-2
CDR3nt: TGTGCCAGCAGCCGGGGGGCCCCGAACTATGGCTACACCTTC
CDR3aa: CASSRGAPNYGYTF

abundance: NA
v_gene: TRBV7-9
d_gene: TRBD1
j_gene: TRBJ2-2
CDR3nt: TGTGCCAGCAGCTTCGGACAGGGAAACACCGGGGAGCTGTTTTTT
CDR3aa: CASSFGQGNTGELFF

abundance: NA
v_gene: TRBV27
d_gene: NA
j_gene: TRBJ1-3
CDR3nt: TGTGCCAGCAGTTTGCGGGGGGCGAAAAACATCATATATTTT
CDR3aa: CASSLRGAKNIIYF

abundance: few
v_gene: TRBV7-6
d_gene: NA
j_gene: TRBJ2-7
CDR3nt: TGTGCCAGCAGCTTAAGTTTCACCCTACCCGAGCAGTACTTC
CDR3aa: CASSLSFTLPEQYF

abundance: NA
v_gene: TRBV12-3/TRBV12-4
d_gene: TRBD2
j_gene: TRBJ2-1
CDR3nt: TGTGCCAGCAGTAGGACTAGCGGGTTCTACAATGAGCAGTTCTTC
CDR3aa: CASSRTSGFYNEQFF

abundance: NA
v_gene: TRBV20-1
d_gene: NA
j_gene: TRBJ2-5
CDR3nt: TGCAGTGCCCTCCATCCTAGCCGTGAGACCCAGTACTTC
CDR3aa: CSALHPSRETQYF

abundance: NA
v_gene: TRBV16
d_gene: NA
j_gene: TRBJ2-1
CDR3nt: TGTGCCAGCAGCCAACTGAAAGGAAGCTCCTACAATGAGCAGTTCTTC
CDR3aa: CASSQLKGSSYNEQFF

abundance: few
v_gene: TRBV12-3/TRBV12-4
d_gene: NA
j_gene: TRBJ1-5
CDR3nt: TGTGCCAGCAACAAACAGGAGTCTAGCAATCAGCCCCAGCATTTT
CDR3aa: CASNKQESSNQPQHF

abundance: few
v_gene: TRBV10-3
d_gene: TRBD2
j_gene: TRBJ2-1
CDR3nt: TGTGCCATCAGCTCACCGAGCGGGGGCAATTACAATGAGCAGTTCTTC
CDR3aa: CAISSPSGGNYNEQFF

abundance: NA
v_gene: TRBV7-9
d_gene: NA
j_gene: TRBJ2-1
CDR3nt: TGTGCCAGCAGCGAACCGCCTTACAATGAGCAGTTCTTC
CDR3aa: CASSEPPYNEQFF

abundance: few
v_gene: TRBV10-3
d_gene: TRBD1
j_gene: TRBJ2-1
CDR3nt: TGTGCCATCAGATACGGGACAGGGGTCGATGAGCAGTTCTTC
CDR3aa: CAIRYGTGVDEQFF

abundance: NA
v_gene: TRBV7-2
d_gene: NA
j_gene: TRBJ1-3
CDR3nt: TGTGCCAGCAGTCGAACGGTACTCACAGGGTTAGGTGGAAACACCATATATTTT
CDR3aa: CASSRTVLTGLGGNTIYF

abundance: NA
v_gene: TRBV20-1
d_gene: NA
j_gene: TRBJ2-5
CDR3nt: TGCAGTGCTAGTGGGGGGAACAAAGAGACCCAGTACTTC
CDR3aa: CSASGGNKETQYF

abundance: NA
v_gene: TRBV20-1
d_gene: NA
j_gene: TRBJ2-7
CDR3nt: TGCAGTGCTAGAGATTTTCTGGAACAGGGAGGGCCCTACGAGCAGTACTTC
CDR3aa: CSARDFLEQGGPYEQYF